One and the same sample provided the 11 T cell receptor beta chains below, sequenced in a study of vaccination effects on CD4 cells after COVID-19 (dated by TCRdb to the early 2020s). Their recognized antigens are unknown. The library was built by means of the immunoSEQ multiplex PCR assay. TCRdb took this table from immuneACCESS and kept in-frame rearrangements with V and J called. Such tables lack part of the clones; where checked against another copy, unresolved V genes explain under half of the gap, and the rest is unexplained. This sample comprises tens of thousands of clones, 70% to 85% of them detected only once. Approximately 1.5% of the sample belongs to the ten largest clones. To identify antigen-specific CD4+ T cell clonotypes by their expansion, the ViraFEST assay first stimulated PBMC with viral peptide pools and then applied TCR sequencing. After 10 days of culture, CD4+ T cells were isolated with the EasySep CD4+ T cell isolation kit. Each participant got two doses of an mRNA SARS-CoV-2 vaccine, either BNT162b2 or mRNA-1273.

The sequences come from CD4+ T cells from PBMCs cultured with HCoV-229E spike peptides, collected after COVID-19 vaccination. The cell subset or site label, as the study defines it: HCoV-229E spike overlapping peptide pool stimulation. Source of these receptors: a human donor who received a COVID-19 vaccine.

The CDR3: CASSMLTAPYEQYV. The CDR3 DNA reads TGCGCCAGCAGTATGCTGACGGCACCATACGAGCAGTACGTC. The gene calls are TRBV10-2 and TRBJ2-7; D gene uncertain. V lost 5 bases to trimming and J lost 4 bases, with 15 bases between them. Germline loops: CDR1 WSHSY, CDR2 SAAADI. The CDR3 covers 14 residues.

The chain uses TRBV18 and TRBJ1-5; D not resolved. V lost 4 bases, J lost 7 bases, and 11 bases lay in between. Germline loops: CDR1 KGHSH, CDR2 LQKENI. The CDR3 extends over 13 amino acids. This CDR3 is CASSRAELQPQHF. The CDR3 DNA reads TGTGCCAGCTCACGGGCAGAACTGCAGCCCCAGCATTTT.

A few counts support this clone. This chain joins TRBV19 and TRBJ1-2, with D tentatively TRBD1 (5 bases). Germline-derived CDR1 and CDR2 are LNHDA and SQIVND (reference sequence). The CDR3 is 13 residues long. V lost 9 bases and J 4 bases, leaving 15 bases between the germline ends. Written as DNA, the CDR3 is TGTGCCAGCTTCCACGGGACCTCCTATGGCTACACCTTC. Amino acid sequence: CASFHGTSYGYTF.

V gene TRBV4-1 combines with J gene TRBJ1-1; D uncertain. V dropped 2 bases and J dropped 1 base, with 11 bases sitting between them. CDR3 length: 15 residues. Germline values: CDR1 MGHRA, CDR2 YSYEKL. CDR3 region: CASSQWIQQNTEAFF. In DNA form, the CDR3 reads TGCGCCAGCAGCCAATGGATTCAGCAGAACACTGAAGCTTTCTTT.

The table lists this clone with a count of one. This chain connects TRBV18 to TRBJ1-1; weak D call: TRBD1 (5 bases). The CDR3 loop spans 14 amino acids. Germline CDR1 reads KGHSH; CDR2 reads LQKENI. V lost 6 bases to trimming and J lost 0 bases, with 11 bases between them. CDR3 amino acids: CASSGGRVNTEAFF. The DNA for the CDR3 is TGTGCCAGCTCGGGGGGAAGAGTGAACACTGAAGCTTTCTTT.

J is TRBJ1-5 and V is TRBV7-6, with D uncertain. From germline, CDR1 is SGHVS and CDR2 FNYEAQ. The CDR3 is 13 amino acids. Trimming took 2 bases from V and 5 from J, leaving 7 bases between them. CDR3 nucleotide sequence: TGTGCCAGCAGCTTAACCGGGGATCAGCCCCAGCATTTT. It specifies CASSLTGDQPQHF.

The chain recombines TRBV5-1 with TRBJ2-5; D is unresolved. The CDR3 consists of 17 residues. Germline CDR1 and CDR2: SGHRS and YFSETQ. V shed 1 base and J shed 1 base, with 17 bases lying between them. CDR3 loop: CASSLFGLGSTQETQYF. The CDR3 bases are TGCGCCAGCAGCTTGTTCGGTTTGGGCAGCACCCAAGAGACCCAGTACTTC.

The CDR3 region has the DNA TGCGCCAGCAGCTTCGGGGACGGGCCTTACTATGGCTACACCTTC. Its translation: CASSFGDGPYYGYTF. The chain couples TRBV5-1 to TRBJ1-2, with a possible D match to TRBD1 (5 bases). Germline CDR1 SGHRS, CDR2 YFSETQ. There are 15 residues in the CDR3. The V gene lost 2 bases and the J gene lost 3 bases, with 14 bases spanning the gap.

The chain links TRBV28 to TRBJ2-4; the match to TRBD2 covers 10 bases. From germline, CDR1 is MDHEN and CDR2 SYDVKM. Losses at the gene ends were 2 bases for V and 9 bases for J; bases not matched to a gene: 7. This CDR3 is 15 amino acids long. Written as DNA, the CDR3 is TGTGCCAGCAGTTTAGCTAGCGGGGGAATCGGCATTCAGTACTTC. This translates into CASSLASGGIGIQYF.

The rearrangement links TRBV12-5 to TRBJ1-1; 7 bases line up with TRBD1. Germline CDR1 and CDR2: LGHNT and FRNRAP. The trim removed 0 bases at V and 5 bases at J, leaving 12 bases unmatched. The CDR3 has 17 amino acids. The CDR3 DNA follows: TGTGCTAGTGGTTTGGTAGGGAAGGGGGCATGGAGGACTGAAGCTTTCTTT. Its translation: CASGLVGKGAWRTEAFF.

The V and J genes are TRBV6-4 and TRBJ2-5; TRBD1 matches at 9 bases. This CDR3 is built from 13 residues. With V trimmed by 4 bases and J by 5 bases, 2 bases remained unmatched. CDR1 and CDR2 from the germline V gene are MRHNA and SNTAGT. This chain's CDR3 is CASSADRGETQYF. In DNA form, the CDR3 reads TGTGCCAGCAGTGCGGACAGGGGTGAGACCCAGTACTTC.